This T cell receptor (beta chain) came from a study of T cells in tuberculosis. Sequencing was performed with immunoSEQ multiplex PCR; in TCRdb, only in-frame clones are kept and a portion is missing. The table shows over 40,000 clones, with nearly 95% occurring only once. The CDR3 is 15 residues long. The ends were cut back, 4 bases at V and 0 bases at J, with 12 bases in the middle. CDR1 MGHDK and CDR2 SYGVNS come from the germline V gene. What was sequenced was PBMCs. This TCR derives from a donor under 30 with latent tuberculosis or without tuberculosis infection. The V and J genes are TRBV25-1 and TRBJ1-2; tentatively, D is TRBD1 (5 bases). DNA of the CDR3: TGTGCCAGCAGTGCGGGGGGAATAACTAACTATGGCTACACCTTC. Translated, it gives CASSAGGITNYGYTF.